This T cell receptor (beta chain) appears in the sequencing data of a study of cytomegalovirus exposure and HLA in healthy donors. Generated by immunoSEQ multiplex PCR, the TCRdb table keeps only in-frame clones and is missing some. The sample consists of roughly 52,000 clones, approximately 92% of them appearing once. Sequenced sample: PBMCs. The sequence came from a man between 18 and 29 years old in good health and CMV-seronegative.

The CDR3 reads CASSFSGIEQFF. In DNA form, the CDR3 reads TGTGCCAGCAGCTTCAGCGGGATTGAGCAGTTCTTC. The chain combines TRBV7-9 with TRBJ2-1; 7 bases map to TRBD2. V was clipped by 3 bases and J by 9 bases; unmatched bases: 2. This CDR3 has 12 residues. Germline CDR1 is SEHNR and CDR2 is FQNEAQ (reference sequence).